The clone carrying this T cell receptor (beta chain) was seen a few times. The antigen is unknown. Treatment indicated: oral pan-JAK inhibitor, 5-10 mg twice daily. The length of the CDR3 is 18 residues. Germline lookup yields CDR1 SGHNT and CDR2 YYREEE (reference sequence). J was trimmed by 1 base and V by 1 base; bases with no gene match: 10. The data belong to a study of CD8+ T cells in alopecia areata. The wider study: The percentage of affected scalp area served as the score of severity for treated patients.

Findings and limits, study-wide: Many of the expanded lesional clones endured in scalp and blood while on tofacitinib.

RNA extraction and reverse transcription yielded cDNA as sequencing template. TCRdb's table, derived via immunoSEQ multiplex PCR, lists solely in-frame clones and lacks some. The sample gives fewer than 150,000 clones, approximately 52% of which show up once; just under 30% is in the top ten. This clonotype was obtained from a human donor with alopecia areata. V usage is TRBV5-4 and J usage is TRBJ2-3; 9 bases map to TRBD2. Sequencing used CD8+ T cells sorted from blood, obtained at week 4, from a patient treated with tofacitinib. The CDR3 is CASSLKVGKRGGTDTQYF. The CDR3 DNA follows: TGTGCCAGCAGCTTGAAAGTAGGGAAGCGGGGGGGCACAGATACGCAGTATTTT.